This T cell receptor beta chain was sequenced during a study of naive and memory T cell subsets. The beta constant-region primer was an equimolar mix of two oligonucleotides covering TRBC1 and TRBC2. Ligated cDNA was amplified by four rounds of PCR with nested alpha and beta constant-region primers and SP2. TCRdb analysed the UMI-ligation and nested PCR reads with MiXCR anew, one entry per CDR3 protein. The table shows about 160,000 distinct CDR3 sequences, with roughly 22% occurring only once. General study points: Especially in CD8 cells, naive repertoires contained a few larger clonotypes, possibly CD45RA-re-expressing memory cells. RNA-based TCR counts may shift with T cell activation and differentiation. In naive cells, over 95% of TCR sequences were seen only once.

With 7 bases removed from V and 5 bases from J, the gap between germline ends came to 14 bases. Germline assignment: CDR1 MNHNS and CDR2 SASEGT. The CDR3 runs 13 residues. This clonotype has only a few counts. Its antigen is unknown. The source material was naive CD4+ T cells from blood. The receptor was isolated from a human donor in good health. The chain uses TRBV6-1 and TRBJ1-1, with D maybe TRBD1 (5 bases). The CDR3 protein is CASTLGVQTEAFF. Written as DNA, the CDR3 is TGTGCCAGCACATTAGGGGTACAAACTGAAGCTTTCTTT.